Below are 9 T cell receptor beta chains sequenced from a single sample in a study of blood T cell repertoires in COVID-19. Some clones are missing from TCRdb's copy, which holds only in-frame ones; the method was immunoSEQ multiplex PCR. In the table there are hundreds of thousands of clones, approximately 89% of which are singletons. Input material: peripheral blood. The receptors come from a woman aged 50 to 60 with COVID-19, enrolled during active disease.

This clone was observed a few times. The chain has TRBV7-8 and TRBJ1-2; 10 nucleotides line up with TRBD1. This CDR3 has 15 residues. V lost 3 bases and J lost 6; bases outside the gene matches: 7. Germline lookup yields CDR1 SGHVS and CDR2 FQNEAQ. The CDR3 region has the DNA TGTGCCAGCAGCTTGGACAGGGGGAAAGAGAATGGCTACACCTTC. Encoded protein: CASSLDRGKENGYTF.

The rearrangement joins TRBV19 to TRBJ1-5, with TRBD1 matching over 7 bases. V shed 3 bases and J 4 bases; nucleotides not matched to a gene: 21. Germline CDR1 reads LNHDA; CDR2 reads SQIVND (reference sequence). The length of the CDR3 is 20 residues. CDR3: CASSIGPQTGSFRWNQPQHF. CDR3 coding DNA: TGTGCCAGTAGTATTGGACCCCAGACAGGGTCGTTTAGATGGAATCAGCCCCAGCATTTT.

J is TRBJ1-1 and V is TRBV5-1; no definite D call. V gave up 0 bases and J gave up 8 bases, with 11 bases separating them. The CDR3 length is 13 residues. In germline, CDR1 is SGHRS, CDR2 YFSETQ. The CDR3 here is CASSLAGELEAFF. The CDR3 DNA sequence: TGCGCCAGCAGCTTGGCCGGGGAGCTCGAAGCTTTCTTT.

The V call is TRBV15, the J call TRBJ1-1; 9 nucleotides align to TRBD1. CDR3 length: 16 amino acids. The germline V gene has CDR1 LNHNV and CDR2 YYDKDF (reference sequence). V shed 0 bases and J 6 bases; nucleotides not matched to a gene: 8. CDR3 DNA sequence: TGTGCCACCAGCAGAGACCCTCGCAACAGGGGGCCTGAAGCTTTCTTT. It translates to CATSRDPRNRGPEAFF.

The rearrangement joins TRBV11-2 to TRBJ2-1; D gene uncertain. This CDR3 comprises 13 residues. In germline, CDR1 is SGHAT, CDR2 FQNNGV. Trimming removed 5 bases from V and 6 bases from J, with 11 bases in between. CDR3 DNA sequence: TGTGCCAGCAGCCTTCAACACCCCAATGAGCAGTTCTTC. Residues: CASSLQHPNEQFF.

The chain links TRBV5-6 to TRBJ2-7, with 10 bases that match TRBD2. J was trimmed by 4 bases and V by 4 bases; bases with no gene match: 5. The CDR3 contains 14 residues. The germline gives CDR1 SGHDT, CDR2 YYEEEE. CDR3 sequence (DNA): TGTGCCAGCAGCGACCTAGCGGGGGAGTACGAGCAGTACTTC. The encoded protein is CASSDLAGEYEQYF.

CDR3 DNA: TGCAGCGTCCCCCGGGGAGGGACTGAAGCTTTCTTT. It translates to CSVPRGGTEAFF. This chain links TRBV29-1 with TRBJ1-1; no definite D call. V shed 6 bases and J shed 5 bases, with 13 bases lying between them. The germline gives CDR1 SQVTM, CDR2 ANQGSEA. The CDR3 covers 12 residues.

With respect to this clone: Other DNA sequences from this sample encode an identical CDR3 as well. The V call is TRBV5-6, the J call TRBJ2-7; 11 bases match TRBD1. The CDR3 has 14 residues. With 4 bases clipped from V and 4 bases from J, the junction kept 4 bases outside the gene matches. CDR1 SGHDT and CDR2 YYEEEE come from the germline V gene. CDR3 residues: CASSIGQGAYEQYF. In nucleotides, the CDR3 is TGTGCCAGCAGCATTGGACAGGGGGCATACGAGCAGTACTTC.

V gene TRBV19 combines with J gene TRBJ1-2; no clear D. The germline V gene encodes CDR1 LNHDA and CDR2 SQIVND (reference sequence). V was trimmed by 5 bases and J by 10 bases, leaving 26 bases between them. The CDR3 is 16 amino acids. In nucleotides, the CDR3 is TGTGCCAGTAGTCTATCACAGCGAGGACTCGGGCTTTCCTACACCTTC. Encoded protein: CASSLSQRGLGLSYTF.